The 2 T cell receptor beta chains given below trace back to one sample, sequenced in a study of identical twins. TCRdb reprocessed the 5' RACE reads with MiXCR, giving one entry per CDR3 protein. This table has approximately 500,000 distinct CDR3 sequences, approximately 24% appearing once. The same data also contributed to another study, on T cells expressing NK-cell markers.

Sequencing used CD4+ T cells sorted from blood. The source of these receptors is a young woman in good health.

The CDR3 DNA reads as TGTGCCAGCAGCGTAGTCTCTAGCGCTTCCTACAATGAGCAGTTCTTC. Translated, it gives CASSVVSSASYNEQFF. This chain joins TRBV9 and TRBJ2-1, with D tentatively TRBD2 (6 bases). The CDR3 is made up of 16 amino acids. Trimming shortened V by 0 bases and J by 1 base, and 11 bases separated the two germline ends. From germline, CDR1 is SGDLS and CDR2 YYNGEE.

The table lists this clonotype with a few counts. V is TRBV20-1 and J is TRBJ2-1; 7 bases line up with TRBD2. This CDR3 spans 15 amino acids. The V and J ends lost 7 bases and 4 bases, in that order; junction bases with no gene match: 13. The V gene's germline CDR1 is DFQATT and CDR2 SNEGSKA (reference sequence). The CDR3, as DNA: TGCAGTGTGTCTTTGGGGGGAGGGCGGTACAATGAGCAGTTCTTC. This sequence encodes CSVSLGGGRYNEQFF.